This TCR beta chain was found in a study of cytomegalovirus exposure and HLA in healthy donors. This clone appeared once. The antigen remains unidentified. Researchers ran the PCR with 60 Vbeta and 13 Jbeta primers. Sequenced by immunoSEQ multiplex PCR; TCRdb stores in-frame clones only, minus some. The sample yields some 190,000 clones, about 80% seen once. Points from the study as a whole: Investigators reported 150 to 200 TCR beta chains as tied to cytomegalovirus. It was reported that the classifier diagnosed cytomegalovirus status with high specificity and sensitivity in both the original and validation cohorts. Rare sequences made up most TCRs, while some public TCRs were found in many donors. According to an earlier analysis, most TCR beta V segments yielded productive rearrangements about 87% or about 30% of the time.

The CDR3 runs 15 residues. With V trimmed by 2 bases and J by 3 bases, 6 bases remained unmatched. Germline V gene lookup returns CDR1 MGHRA and CDR2 YSYEKL. Sample: PBMCs. This rearrangement joins TRBV4-1 to TRBJ1-2, with 7 positions matching TRBD1. The receptor was derived from a woman aged 25-40 years in good health and CMV-seronegative. The CDR3 bases are TGCGCCAGCAGCCAATCGCCCGGGACAGACTATGGCTACACCTTC. Protein: CASSQSPGTDYGYTF.